This T cell receptor beta chain stems from a study of early T cells in non-severe SARS-CoV-2 infection. This clonotype was seen repeatedly, ten times or more. The ends lost 6 bases at V and 3 bases at J; junction bases unmatched: 9. The CDR3 length is 16 residues. Germline V gene sequence: CDR1 MNHNS, CDR2 SASEGT. TCRdb re-analysed the 5' RACE reads in MiXCR, keeping a single row per CDR3 protein. The table records tens of thousands of distinct CDR3 sequences, approximately 10% of them present only once. V is TRBV6-1 and J is TRBJ1-3, with 9 bases fitting TRBD1. This TCR was sampled from an adult who was a healthcare worker with PCR-confirmed SARS-CoV-2 infection or an uninfected control (not recorded which). The sequenced sample was whole blood. The CDR3 DNA reads as TGTGCCAGCAGCTCCGGGACAGGGACGATTGGAAACACCATATATTTT. This translates into CASSSGTGTIGNTIYF.